These 28 T cell receptor beta chains share one sample of origin, sequenced in a study of identical twins. TCRdb reprocessed the 5' RACE reads via MiXCR and lists one record per CDR3 protein. The table lists about 190,000 distinct CDR3 sequences, less than 20% of them singletons. These same records also appear under a second study, on T cells expressing NK-cell markers.

Sequencing input: CD8+ T cells sorted from blood. These receptors were collected from a woman aged 18-35 years in good health.

V gene TRBV11-3 combines with J gene TRBJ2-3; perhaps D is TRBD1 or TRBD2 (5 bases each). The ends were cut back, 3 bases at V and 1 base at J, with 14 bases in the middle. The CDR3 runs 16 residues. Germline lookup yields CDR1 SGHNT and CDR2 YENEEA. The CDR3 bases are TGTGCCAGCAGCTTCAACAGCATGGGGGGCACAGATACGCAGTATTTT. Protein product: CASSFNSMGGTDTQYF.

The gene calls are TRBV4-3 and TRBJ2-1; D is possibly TRBD2 (6 bases). This CDR3 is 15 amino acids long. Between the trimmed V and J ends, which lost 4 bases and 7 bases, there was a span of 17 bases. CDR1 is LGHNA, CDR2 YSLEER, per germline. DNA for the CDR3: TGCGCCAGCAGCCCCGGGGGAGCGGGCTCTAATGAGCAGTTCTTC. It translates to CASSPGGAGSNEQFF.

This clonotype has just one count. The chain employs TRBV30 and TRBJ2-3; TRBD2 aligns across 10 bases. From germline, CDR1 is GTSNPN and CDR2 SVGIG (reference sequence). The CDR3 spans 16 residues. Trimming at V came to 4 bases and at J to 4 bases, leaving 11 bases not matched to a gene. The CDR3 bases are TGTGCCTGGACCCAGCAATCTAGCGGGAGATCAGATACGCAGTATTTT. This codes for CAWTQQSSGRSDTQYF.

The chain has TRBV4-1 and TRBJ2-5; unclear D gene. Germline CDR1 and CDR2: MGHRA and YSYEKL. The ends were cut back, 4 bases at V and 7 bases at J, with 10 bases in the middle. This CDR3 has 12 residues. The CDR3 nucleotides are TGCGCCAGCAGCCCTGTCCTGGGGACCCAGTACTTC. Translated, it gives CASSPVLGTQYF.

This chain uses TRBV25-1 with TRBJ2-1, with 8 bases fitting TRBD1. J lost 5 bases, V lost 8 bases, and 8 bases had no gene match. Germline assignment: CDR1 MGHDK and CDR2 SYGVNS. The CDR3 runs 14 residues. CDR3 nucleotides: TGTGCCAGCGATGACAGGGGAATGGACAATGAGCAGTTCTTC. The encoded protein is CASDDRGMDNEQFF.

The V and J genes are TRBV4-3 and TRBJ2-1; 7 nucleotides agree with TRBD2. V was clipped by 9 bases and J by 0 bases; unmatched bases: 8. This CDR3 comprises 15 residues. Germline V gene sequence: CDR1 LGHNA, CDR2 YSLEER. CDR3 nucleotide sequence: TGCGCCAGTACCCCTAGCGGTAGCTCCTACAATGAGCAGTTCTTC. It codes for CASTPSGSSYNEQFF.

In its sample, this clonotype was seen a few times. The gene calls are TRBV14 and TRBJ2-2; no clear D. The V end lost 2 bases, the J end lost 3 bases, and 4 bases lay between the germline ends. The V gene's germline CDR1 is SGHDN and CDR2 FVKESK. This CDR3 spans 13 amino acids. CDR3 region: CASSQQDTGELFF. Written as DNA, the CDR3 is TGTGCCAGCAGCCAACAAGACACCGGGGAGCTGTTTTTT.

This clonotype has just a few counts. The chain uses TRBV4-3 and TRBJ2-2; TRBD2 agrees at 7 bases. V was clipped by 5 bases and J by 4 bases; unmatched bases: 13. The CDR3 spans 17 residues. Germline CDR1 and CDR2: LGHNA and YSLEER. This CDR3 reads CASSFVSGEDTTGELFF. The CDR3 region has the DNA TGCGCCAGCAGCTTCGTGAGCGGGGAGGATACCACCGGGGAGCTGTTTTTT.

This clonotype was counted a few times. The chain carries TRBV11-2 and TRBJ2-2; no clear D gene. The germline V gene has CDR1 SGHAT and CDR2 FQNNGV. CDR3 size: 13 residues. V dropped 8 bases and J dropped 0 bases, with 7 bases sitting between them. Here the CDR3 reads CASLPANTGELFF. The CDR3 region has the DNA TGTGCCAGCCTCCCTGCGAACACCGGGGAGCTGTTTTTT.

The chain combines TRBV4-3 with TRBJ2-7, with a tentative D call TRBD1 (6 bases). V was shortened by 0 bases and J by 0 bases, with 12 bases between the two germline ends. The germline CDR1 and CDR2 sequences are LGHNA and YSLEER. This CDR3 is built from 16 residues. In DNA, the CDR3 is TGCGCCAGCAGCCAAGAAAAAGGGGACAACTCCTACGAGCAGTACTTC. Its protein product is CASSQEKGDNSYEQYF.

This clonotype has just a few counts. V usage is TRBV7-9 and J usage is TRBJ2-3; a possible D gene is TRBD2 (5 bases). This CDR3 is built from 16 residues. V shed 2 bases and J shed 2 bases, with 14 bases lying between them. Germline V gene data show CDR1 as SEHNR and CDR2 as FQNEAQ (reference sequence). CDR3 sequence (DNA): TGTGCCAGCAGCTTATTTCCGGCGGGCCCCACAGATACGCAGTATTTT. It yields the protein CASSLFPAGPTDTQYF. Complete variable domain (other parts from reference TRBV7-9 and TRBJ2-3): DTGVSQNPRHKITKRGQNVTFRCDPISEHNRLYWYRQTLGQGPEFLTYFQNEAQLEKSRLLSDRFSAERPKGSFSTLEIQRTEQGDSAMYLCASSLFPAGPTDTQYFGPGTRLTVL.

The genes are TRBV7-2 and TRBJ2-1, with 9 bases lining up with TRBD2. CDR1 is SGHTA and CDR2 is FQGNSA in the germline V gene. V shed 3 bases and J 8 bases; nucleotides not matched to a gene: 11. The CDR3 runs to 16 residues. CDR3 bases: TGTGCCAGCAGCTTGCTACGCGGGGGGGCGAGCTATGAGCAGTTCTTC. Translation: CASSLLRGGASYEQFF.

This clonotype was seen a few times. The V gene is TRBV9, the J gene TRBJ2-1; 12 bases map to TRBD2. CDR3 length: 13 residues. Germline CDR1 reads SGDLS; CDR2 reads YYNGEE. The ends lost 3 bases at V and 10 bases at J; junction bases unmatched: 2. CDR3 nucleotides: TGTGCCAGCAGCGCCGGACTAGCGGGGGAGCAGTTCTTC. This encodes CASSAGLAGEQFF.

This chain links TRBV12-3 or TRBV12-4 with TRBJ2-7, with TRBD1 identical over 9 bases. Losses at the gene ends were 7 bases for V and 5 bases for J; bases not matched to a gene: 6. The CDR3 extends over 13 amino acids. Here the CDR3 reads CASTLDRGNEQYF. CDR3 DNA sequence: TGTGCCAGCACCCTGGACAGGGGCAACGAGCAGTACTTC.

This clonotype was detected only a few times. The chain has TRBV5-1 and TRBJ2-7; 7 nucleotides match TRBD1. CDR3 length: 13 amino acids. Per germline, CDR1 SGHRS and CDR2 YFSETQ. V dropped 2 bases and J dropped 7; count of bases not matched to a gene: 6. The CDR3 spells CASSFTGDVEQYF. The DNA for the CDR3 is TGCGCCAGCAGCTTCACAGGGGATGTGGAGCAGTACTTC.

This clonotype was observed at least ten times. CDR3 sequence: CASSDASGGANEQFF. The DNA of the CDR3 is TGTGCCAGCAGTGACGCTAGCGGGGGGGCCAATGAGCAGTTCTTC. The gene calls are TRBV6-4 and TRBJ2-1; 12 nucleotides align to TRBD2. The germline V gene encodes CDR1 MRHNA and CDR2 SNTAGT. This CDR3 is 15 amino acids long. V shed 2 bases and J 6 bases; nucleotides not matched to a gene: 2.

The CDR3 spells CASSQDGGGVTEAFF. The DNA of the CDR3 is TGCGCCAGCAGCCAAGATGGGGGAGGTGTCACTGAAGCTTTCTTT. V and J are TRBV4-1 and TRBJ1-1; a possible D gene is TRBD1 (5 bases). Germline V gene lookup returns CDR1 MGHRA and CDR2 YSYEKL. The CDR3 is 15 residues long. The V end lost 0 bases, the J end lost 4 bases, and 12 bases lay between the germline ends.

This clonotype was counted only a few times. DNA of the CDR3: TGTGCCAGCACCACCTCGTGGGGAATCAACGAGCAGTACTTC. Residues: CASTTSWGINEQYF. The chain has TRBV12-3 or TRBV12-4 and TRBJ2-7; D unclear. This CDR3 is 14 amino acids long. Between the trimmed V and J ends, which lost 7 bases and 5 bases, there was a span of 18 bases.

The chain combines TRBV7-9 with TRBJ2-1; 8 bases fit TRBD2. CDR1 and CDR2 from the germline V gene are SEHNR and FQNEAQ (reference sequence). V was pared by 4 bases and J by 9 bases, with 11 bases of the junction left unmatched. The CDR3 has 15 amino acids. CDR3 loop: CASSSSGLVGVEQFF. In nucleotides, the CDR3 is TGTGCCAGCAGCTCATCGGGACTAGTCGGTGTTGAGCAGTTCTTC.

This clonotype has only a few counts. The V call is TRBV7-9, the J call TRBJ2-3; 10 nucleotides align to TRBD2. V shed 4 bases and J 2 bases; nucleotides not matched to a gene: 6. The CDR3 extends over 16 amino acids. The germline V gene encodes CDR1 SEHNR and CDR2 FQNEAQ (reference sequence). CDR3 sequence: CASSSWTSGPTDTQYF. The CDR3 DNA is TGTGCCAGCAGCTCCTGGACTAGCGGACCCACAGATACGCAGTATTTT.

This clonotype turned up a few times. V gene TRBV10-3 combines with J gene TRBJ2-3, with 8 bases matching TRBD1. This CDR3 has 13 amino acids. The junction had 4 bases not matched to a gene; V was cut back by 10 bases and J by 1 base. In germline, CDR1 is ENHRY, CDR2 SYGVKD. The chain's CDR3 is CATTGQGTDTQYF. CDR3 in DNA: TGTGCCACCACGGGACAGGGCACAGATACGCAGTATTTT.

The gene calls are TRBV5-6 and TRBJ1-4; 8 bases fit TRBD1. The J segment lost 6 bases and the V segment lost 0 bases, leaving 4 bases of the junction unmatched. The CDR3 runs 15 residues. CDR1 SGHDT and CDR2 YYEEEE come from the germline V gene. The CDR3 sequence: CASSLAAGGDEKLFF. The DNA for the CDR3 is TGTGCCAGCAGCTTGGCGGCAGGGGGCGATGAAAAACTGTTTTTT. Full variable domain (missing parts from reference TRBV5-6 and TRBJ1-4): DAGVTQSPTHLIKTRGQQVTLRCSPKSGHDTVSWYQQALGQGPQFIFQYYEEEERQRGNFPDRFSGHQFPNYSSELNVNALLLGDSALYLCASSLAAGGDEKLFFGSGTQLSVL.

This clonotype turned up a few times. The V gene is TRBV11-2, the J gene TRBJ2-3; either TRBD1 or TRBD2 may supply D (5 bases each). This CDR3 has 15 amino acids. Germline lookup yields CDR1 SGHAT and CDR2 FQNNGV. With 5 bases removed from V and 4 bases from J, the gap between germline ends came to 16 bases. In nucleotides, the CDR3 is TGTGCCAGCAGCCCGGACATCCTGAGGGCAGATACGCAGTATTTT. This sequence encodes CASSPDILRADTQYF.

The chain links TRBV6-5 to TRBJ1-2, with no clear D. CDR1 MNHEY and CDR2 SVGAGI come from the germline V gene. Trimming took off 2 bases at V and 0 bases at J, with 10 bases between the two ends. This CDR3 region has 15 residues. The CDR3 sequence: CASSYGVSSNYGYTF. The DNA for the CDR3 is TGTGCCAGCAGTTACGGAGTCTCCTCTAACTATGGCTACACCTTC.

In DNA, the CDR3 is TGTGCCAGCAGTTTATCCGCCTCCAATGAGCAGTTCTTC. Residues: CASSLSASNEQFF. This sequence joins TRBV27 and TRBJ2-1; D is unclear. Germline loops: CDR1 MNHEY, CDR2 SMNVEV (reference sequence). Trimming pared 0 bases from V and 6 bases from J, leaving 6 bases between. The CDR3 extends over 13 amino acids.

This clonotype was observed a few times. The chain is built from TRBV7-2 and TRBJ1-1; 8 nucleotides match TRBD1. Unmatched junction bases numbered 5, after V lost 2 bases and J lost 6 bases. CDR1 is SGHTA and CDR2 is FQGNSA in the germline V gene. The CDR3 is 14 residues long. Here the CDR3 reads CASSLNGRGPEAFF. CDR3 sequence (DNA): TGTGCCAGCAGCTTAAACGGCAGGGGGCCTGAAGCTTTCTTT.

This clonotype showed up just a few times. The chain joins TRBV5-6 to TRBJ2-5; no reliable D call. Per the germline V gene, CDR1 is SGHDT and CDR2 is YYEEEE. This CDR3 is built from 13 residues. Trimming removed 0 bases at V and 5 bases at J, with 8 bases between. CDR3 in amino acids: CASSLGVWETQYF. CDR3 DNA: TGTGCCAGCAGCTTGGGCGTGTGGGAGACCCAGTACTTC.

This clonotype was observed a handful of times. The chain is built from TRBV7-9 and TRBJ2-1; 8 nucleotides align to TRBD2. V dropped 5 bases and J dropped 9; count of bases not matched to a gene: 12. The V gene's germline CDR1 is SEHNR and CDR2 FQNEAQ (reference sequence). The CDR3 loop spans 15 amino acids. The CDR3 DNA sequence: TGTGCCAGCAGCCCCGATAGCGGGATAGGGAGTGAGCAGTTCTTC. This encodes CASSPDSGIGSEQFF.